This T cell receptor (beta chain) was recorded in a study of blood T cells in healthy people across ages. PBMCs, at least 6.5 million per sample, were isolated. Next came a second PCR, run for about 6 to 11 cycles, which used a sample-barcoded 5' primer along with a J-beta primer mix. MiXCR, applied by TCRdb to the 5' RACE reads, yields one record per CDR3 protein. This table has roughly 700,000 distinct CDR3 sequences, 20% to 25% appearing once. A further study also used this sample, focusing on T cells of mothers and their children.

Sample: blood. This receptor was obtained from a boy between 10 and 17 years old in good health.

CDR3 region: CASSPSGPTGELFF. CDR3 DNA sequence: TGTGCCAGCAGCCCCTCCGGACCCACCGGGGAGCTGTTTTTT. V is TRBV11-2 and J is TRBJ2-2; D is unresolved. The CDR3 consists of 14 residues. Trimming shortened V by 5 bases and J by 4 bases, and 11 bases separated the two germline ends. From germline, CDR1 is SGHAT and CDR2 FQNNGV. The complete variable domain, with remaining parts taken from reference TRBV11-2 and TRBJ2-2, reads EAGVAQSPRYKIIEKRQSVAFWCNPISGHATLYWYQQILGQGPKLLIQFQNNGVVDDSQLPKDRFSAERLKGVDSTLKIQPAKLEDSAVYLCASSPSGPTGELFFGEGSRLTVL.